Listed below are T cell receptor beta chains from one sample, sequenced in a study of blood T cells in healthy people across ages. TCRdb passed the 5' RACE reads through MiXCR, listing each CDR3 protein once. The profile shows 700,000 to 950,000 distinct CDR3 sequences, 58% of them singletons. Sequences were obtained from blood. The source of these receptors is a man between 25 and 39 years old in good health. Both conserved end residues are part of each CDR3. Fields, in order: V gene, J gene, D gene, clone size, CDR3 protein, CDR3 DNA. The D gene is left open where the match is weak. Clone size, where shown, is once, few, many, or a class for clones that have expanded.

v_gene: TRBV20-1; j_gene: TRBJ2-5; d_gene: TRBD2; abundance: few; CDR3aa: CSADAWGGSWETQYF; CDR3nt: TGCAGTGCTGACGCCTGGGGCGGGAGTTGGGAGACCCAGTACTTC
v_gene: TRBV20-1; j_gene: TRBJ1-1; d_gene: TRBD1; abundance: NA; CDR3aa: CSAKQGAGYTEAFF; CDR3nt: TGCAGTGCTAAACAGGGGGCAGGGTACACTGAAGCTTTCTTT
v_gene: TRBV6-2/TRBV6-3; j_gene: TRBJ2-7; d_gene: TRBD2; abundance: NA; CDR3aa: CASRPPPQTSGSFYEQYF; CDR3nt: TGTGCCAGCAGGCCGCCGCCCCAAACTAGCGGGAGCTTCTACGAGCAGTACTTC
v_gene: TRBV29-1; j_gene: TRBJ1-2; d_gene: NA; abundance: NA; CDR3aa: CSVEGPGGNYGYTF; CDR3nt: TGCAGCGTTGAAGGCCCGGGGGGCAACTATGGCTACACCTTC
v_gene: TRBV18; j_gene: TRBJ1-2; d_gene: NA; abundance: NA; CDR3aa: CASSPPGYYGYTF; CDR3nt: TGTGCCAGCTCACCACCGGGATACTATGGCTACACCTTC
v_gene: TRBV3-1; j_gene: TRBJ2-4; d_gene: NA; abundance: NA; CDR3aa: CASSQDTTRTPQYF; CDR3nt: TGTGCCAGCAGCCAAGATACCACCAGGACTCCTCAGTACTTC
v_gene: TRBV20-1; j_gene: TRBJ2-3; d_gene: TRBD2; abundance: few; CDR3aa: CSARTSGIETQYF; CDR3nt: TGCAGTGCACGGACTAGCGGGATTGAGACGCAGTATTTT
v_gene: TRBV20-1; j_gene: TRBJ2-5; d_gene: TRBD2; abundance: few; CDR3aa: CSARRAGDPETQYF; CDR3nt: TGCAGTGCTAGGCGGGCGGGGGATCCAGAGACCCAGTACTTC
v_gene: TRBV5-1; j_gene: TRBJ2-1; d_gene: NA; abundance: NA; CDR3aa: CASSLGVAKNGQFF; CDR3nt: TGCGCCAGCAGCTTGGGAGTAGCAAAGAATGGGCAGTTCTTC
v_gene: TRBV20-1; j_gene: TRBJ2-7; d_gene: NA; abundance: NA; CDR3aa: CSASSGGSLGYEQYF; CDR3nt: TGCAGTGCTAGTTCCGGTGGGTCGCTCGGCTACGAGCAGTACTTC
v_gene: TRBV25-1; j_gene: TRBJ2-5; d_gene: NA; abundance: few; CDR3aa: CASSEPGPEQKTQYF; CDR3nt: TGTGCCAGCAGTGAGCCGGGACCAGAGCAGAAGACCCAGTACTTC
v_gene: TRBV6-2/TRBV6-3; j_gene: TRBJ2-3; d_gene: TRBD1; abundance: NA; CDR3aa: CASSYGPGQSTDTQYF; CDR3nt: TGTGCCAGCAGTTACGGTCCGGGACAGAGCACAGATACGCAGTATTTT
v_gene: TRBV4-3; j_gene: TRBJ2-7; d_gene: TRBD1; abundance: NA; CDR3aa: CASRRDRGRDEQYF; CDR3nt: TGCGCCAGCAGGAGGGACAGGGGGCGCGACGAGCAGTACTTC
v_gene: TRBV5-6; j_gene: TRBJ2-5; d_gene: NA; abundance: few; CDR3aa: CASSSGASEQYF; CDR3nt: TGTGCCAGCAGCTCTGGGGCCTCGGAGCAGTACTTC
v_gene: TRBV21-1; j_gene: TRBJ1-6; d_gene: NA; abundance: NA; CDR3aa: CASSTGTGGEKDSPLHF; CDR3nt: TGTGCCAGCAGCACCGGGACAGGGGGCGAGAAGGATTCACCCCTCCACTTT
v_gene: TRBV29-1; j_gene: TRBJ2-7; d_gene: TRBD1; abundance: NA; CDR3aa: CSAGQGQSSYEQYF; CDR3nt: TGCAGCGCAGGACAGGGCCAGAGCTCCTACGAGCAGTACTTC
v_gene: TRBV3-1; j_gene: TRBJ2-1; d_gene: NA; abundance: NA; CDR3aa: CASSHLGYNDQFF; CDR3nt: TGTGCCAGCAGCCATTTGGGTTACAATGATCAGTTCTTC
v_gene: TRBV12-3/TRBV12-4; j_gene: TRBJ2-2; d_gene: NA; abundance: NA; CDR3aa: CASNLNGGLTGELFF; CDR3nt: TGTGCCAGCAATCTCAACGGGGGGCTAACCGGGGAGCTGTTTTTT
v_gene: TRBV24-1; j_gene: TRBJ2-5; d_gene: NA; abundance: once; CDR3aa: CATSGEAEQETQYF; CDR3nt: TGTGCCACCAGTGGCGAGGCAGAGCAAGAGACCCAGTACTTC
v_gene: TRBV20-1; j_gene: TRBJ1-1; d_gene: NA; abundance: few; CDR3aa: CSASGGWGNTEAFF; CDR3nt: TGCAGTGCTAGTGGGGGGTGGGGGAACACTGAAGCTTTCTTT
v_gene: TRBV7-2; j_gene: TRBJ1-2; d_gene: NA; abundance: NA; CDR3aa: CASSASLPAGYTF; CDR3nt: TGTGCCAGCAGCGCCAGCCTTCCGGCTGGCTACACCTTC
v_gene: TRBV5-6; j_gene: TRBJ2-5; d_gene: NA; abundance: few; CDR3aa: CASSLKGGGETQYF; CDR3nt: TGTGCCAGCAGCTTGAAAGGAGGAGGAGAGACCCAGTACTTC
v_gene: TRBV7-2; j_gene: TRBJ2-3; d_gene: TRBD2; abundance: many; CDR3aa: CASSYSGSGTDTQYF; CDR3nt: TGTGCCAGCAGTTATAGCGGGAGTGGCACAGATACGCAGTATTTT
v_gene: TRBV7-9; j_gene: TRBJ2-1; d_gene: NA; abundance: NA; CDR3aa: CASSLTPGLHNEQFF; CDR3nt: TGTGCCAGCAGCCTGACACCGGGCCTACACAATGAGCAGTTCTTC
v_gene: TRBV29-1; j_gene: TRBJ2-1; d_gene: TRBD2; abundance: NA; CDR3aa: CSVEGGGYGISEQFF; CDR3nt: TGCAGCGTTGAAGGCGGGGGTTATGGGATCAGTGAGCAGTTCTTC
v_gene: TRBV3-1; j_gene: TRBJ2-5; d_gene: TRBD2; abundance: NA; CDR3aa: CASSQTSGGLETQYF; CDR3nt: TGTGCCAGCAGCCAAACCAGCGGGGGGCTGGAGACCCAGTACTTC
v_gene: TRBV28; j_gene: TRBJ1-2; d_gene: NA; abundance: NA; CDR3aa: CASSYGAVGYGYTF; CDR3nt: TGTGCCAGCAGCTATGGGGCAGTGGGCTATGGCTACACCTTC
v_gene: TRBV6-2/TRBV6-3; j_gene: TRBJ2-1; d_gene: TRBD2; abundance: NA; CDR3aa: CASSYSGERGPSYNEQFF; CDR3nt: TGTGCCAGCAGTTACTCGGGCGAGCGGGGGCCCTCCTACAATGAGCAGTTCTTC
v_gene: TRBV6-1; j_gene: TRBJ2-3; d_gene: NA; abundance: NA; CDR3aa: CASRLNPTGDTDTQYF; CDR3nt: TGTGCCAGCAGACTAAACCCGACAGGTGACACAGATACGCAGTATTTT
v_gene: TRBV29-1; j_gene: TRBJ1-1; d_gene: TRBD1; abundance: few; CDR3aa: CSVEGAAEAFF; CDR3nt: TGCAGCGTCGAGGGGGCGGCAGAAGCTTTCTTT
v_gene: TRBV21-1; j_gene: TRBJ1-4; d_gene: NA; abundance: NA; CDR3aa: CASSTTPGTGKITNEKLFF; CDR3nt: TGTGCCAGCAGTACAACCCCCGGGACAGGAAAGATAACTAATGAAAAACTGTTTTTT
v_gene: TRBV6-5; j_gene: TRBJ1-4; d_gene: TRBD1; abundance: NA; CDR3aa: CATSSQGRIEKLFF; CDR3nt: TGTGCCACCAGTTCACAGGGGCGGATCGAAAAACTGTTTTTT
v_gene: TRBV6-5; j_gene: TRBJ1-5; d_gene: NA; abundance: NA; CDR3aa: CASMGAAHQPQHF; CDR3nt: TGTGCCAGCATGGGGGCTGCTCATCAGCCCCAGCATTTT
v_gene: TRBV7-2; j_gene: TRBJ2-5; d_gene: NA; abundance: many; CDR3aa: CASSLVASANQETQYF; CDR3nt: TGTGCCAGCAGCTTAGTAGCTAGCGCGAACCAAGAGACCCAGTACTTC
v_gene: TRBV7-9; j_gene: TRBJ1-2; d_gene: NA; abundance: NA; CDR3aa: CASSSRDSYGYTF; CDR3nt: TGTGCCAGCAGCTCCAGGGATAGCTATGGCTACACCTTC
v_gene: TRBV27; j_gene: TRBJ2-7; d_gene: NA; abundance: few; CDR3aa: CASSLNRDWGTDEQYF; CDR3nt: TGTGCCAGCAGTTTGAATCGGGACTGGGGAACCGACGAGCAGTACTTC
v_gene: TRBV30; j_gene: TRBJ1-2; d_gene: NA; abundance: NA; CDR3aa: CAWSSYRYGYTF; CDR3nt: TGTGCCTGGAGTTCCTACCGCTATGGCTACACCTTC